The 23 T cell receptor beta chains below were found in one sample sequenced in a study of early T cells in non-severe SARS-CoV-2 infection. TCRdb processed the 5' RACE reads anew with MiXCR; each CDR3 protein has one entry. The data show approximately 69,000 distinct CDR3 sequences, 12% seen once. The specimen was whole blood. These receptors all come from an adult who was a healthcare worker with PCR-confirmed SARS-CoV-2 infection or an uninfected control (not recorded which).

This clonotype was picked up a small number of times. The rearrangement joins TRBV19 to TRBJ2-3; D gene unclear. Germline CDR1 and CDR2: LNHDA and SQIVND (reference sequence). The CDR3 runs to 11 residues. V was shortened by 4 bases and J by 6 bases, with 5 bases between the two germline ends. Here the CDR3 reads CASSTRDTQYF. The DNA for the CDR3 is TGTGCCAGTAGTACCCGGGATACGCAGTATTTT.

This clonotype was counted ten times or more. V is TRBV16 and J is TRBJ1-4; the D gene is possibly TRBD1 (5 bases). CDR1 is KGHSY and CDR2 is FQNENV in the germline V gene. V lost 3 bases and J lost 3, with 17 bases in between. The CDR3 totals 17 residues. The CDR3 reads CASSQSATGWANEKLFF. In nucleotides, the CDR3 is TGTGCCAGCAGCCAGTCCGCTACAGGTTGGGCTAATGAAAAACTGTTTTTT.

V is TRBV11-3 and J is TRBJ2-7, with D uncertain. This CDR3 is built from 15 residues. The V end lost 0 bases, the J end lost 2 bases, and 11 bases lay between the germline ends. Germline CDR1 is SGHNT and CDR2 is YENEEA. As DNA, the CDR3 is TGTGCCAGCAGCTTAGAATCTGGGGTCCCCTACGAGCAGTACTTC. It is translated as CASSLESGVPYEQYF.

This clonotype was counted only a few times. The gene calls are TRBV7-2 and TRBJ2-1; D is undetermined. CDR1 SGHTA and CDR2 FQGNSA come from the germline V gene. The CDR3 spans 17 residues. V was trimmed by 1 base and J by 2 bases, leaving 15 bases between them. In DNA, the CDR3 is TGTGCCAGCAGCTTAGAAGCGCCCCACTTCACCTACAATGAGCAGTTCTTC. It yields the protein CASSLEAPHFTYNEQFF.

This clonotype was recorded a few times. This rearrangement joins TRBV29-1 to TRBJ2-3; 8 bases map to TRBD1. The CDR3 extends over 14 amino acids. Per germline, CDR1 SQVTM and CDR2 ANQGSEA. Germline trimming cut 4 bases from V and 6 bases from J; bases unmatched to any gene: 9. In DNA form, the CDR3 reads TGCAGCGTTGCGGACAGGGCCCGAATCGATACGCAGTATTTT. Residues: CSVADRARIDTQYF.

This clonotype has a handful of counts. The chain uses TRBV11-2 and TRBJ2-1; D may be TRBD1 or TRBD2 (5 bases each). V was cut by 5 bases and J by 7 bases, with 21 bases left in between. The germline gives CDR1 SGHAT, CDR2 FQNNGV. The CDR3 is 16 residues long. The CDR3 region is CASSQNPGRKGNEQFF. The CDR3 nucleotides read TGTGCCAGCAGCCAAAACCCGGGGCGGAAAGGGAATGAGCAGTTCTTC. The full variable domain, rest sourced from reference TRBV11-2 and TRBJ2-1, is EAGVAQSPRYKIIEKRQSVAFWCNPISGHATLYWYQQILGQGPKLLIQFQNNGVVDDSQLPKDRFSAERLKGVDSTLKIQPAKLEDSAVYLCASSQNPGRKGNEQFFGPGTRLTVL.

This clonotype has ten or more counts. This chain uses TRBV7-3 with TRBJ2-5; D tentatively fits TRBD1 or TRBD2 (6 bases each). Looked up from germline, CDR1 is SGHTA and CDR2 is FQGTGA. The V end was cut by 5 bases, the J end by 9 bases, with 25 bases between. This CDR3 has 16 amino acids. CDR3 amino acids: CASSPSGRGPREAQYF. CDR3 coding DNA: TGTGCCAGCAGCCCCTCCGGTCGGGGGCCCAGGGAGGCCCAGTACTTC.

The table lists this clonotype with many counts. The chain employs TRBV11-2 and TRBJ2-5, with unresolved D. V shed 6 bases and J shed 1 base, with 12 bases lying between them. Germline lookup yields CDR1 SGHAT and CDR2 FQNNGV. The length of the CDR3 is 14 residues. In nucleotides, the CDR3 is TGTGCCAGCAGTAAAAGTAACAGCCAAGAGACCCAGTACTTC. Its protein is CASSKSNSQETQYF.

This clonotype was observed many times. The V call is TRBV11-2, the J call TRBJ2-7; 7 nucleotides align to TRBD2. Germline values: CDR1 SGHAT, CDR2 FQNNGV. The CDR3 sequence is 14 residues long. J was trimmed by 4 bases and V by 4 bases; bases with no gene match: 7. The CDR3 is CASSSGGAFYEQYF. The CDR3 DNA is TGTGCCAGCAGCTCGGGGGGTGCCTTTTACGAGCAGTACTTC.

The V call is TRBV29-1, the J call TRBJ1-1; D unclear. There are 12 residues in the CDR3. The V gene lost 4 bases and the J gene lost 11 bases, with 17 bases spanning the gap. CDR1 SQVTM and CDR2 ANQGSEA come from the germline V gene. CDR3 in DNA: TGCAGCGTTGTTTTGCAAGACAATTTGGCTTTCTTT. Translated: CSVVLQDNLAFF.

This clonotype was picked up a small number of times. The gene calls are TRBV20-1 and TRBJ2-5; the match to TRBD1 covers 9 bases. Germline CDR1 DFQATT, CDR2 SNEGSKA (reference sequence). This CDR3 region has 15 residues. V dropped 0 bases and J dropped 2; count of bases not matched to a gene: 4. The CDR3 coding sequence is TGCAGTGCTAGAGACGCCGGGACAGGGCAAGAGACCCAGTACTTC. Translation: CSARDAGTGQETQYF.

In this sample, this clonotype turned up a few times. The V gene is TRBV28, the J gene TRBJ1-2; the D gene is possibly TRBD1 (6 bases). This CDR3 comprises 14 residues. V lost 5 bases, J lost 4 bases, and 14 bases lay in between. Germline V CDR1 and CDR2: MDHEN, SYDVKM. In DNA form, the CDR3 reads TGTGCCAGCAGTACGCCGGGACATATCTATGGCTACACCTTC. Encoded protein: CASSTPGHIYGYTF.

As DNA, the CDR3 is TGTGCCACGGGGACGTTCAGATACGAGCAGTACTTC. This translates into CATGTFRYEQYF. V usage is TRBV2 and J usage is TRBJ2-7; TRBD1 or TRBD2 may be the D gene (5 bases each). The V gene's germline CDR1 is SNHLY and CDR2 FYNNEI. The ends were cut back, 10 bases at V and 4 bases at J, with 14 bases in the middle. The CDR3 is 12 residues long. The variable domain in full, with the rest retrieved from reference TRBV2 and TRBJ2-7, is EPEVTQTPSHQVTQMGQEVILRCVPISNHLYFYWYRQILGQKVEFLVSFYNNEISEKSEIFDDQFSVERPDGSNFTLKIRSTKLEDSAMYFCATGTFRYEQYFGPGTRLTVT.

The DNA for the CDR3 is TGTGCCAGCAGCTTATACCGGGATTTGCAGTACTTC. The encoded protein is CASSLYRDLQYF. The chain carries TRBV7-2 and TRBJ2-7; perhaps TRBD2 as D (5 bases). Germline values: CDR1 SGHTA, CDR2 FQGNSA. CDR3 length equals 12 residues. Deletions cut 2 bases from V and 9 bases from J, with 11 bases between.

Regarding this clonotype: Germline is not matched at one junction end, which may reflect a read error. This chain uses TRBV7-6 with TRBJ1-1; D is possibly TRBD1 (5 bases). CDR1 SGHVS and CDR2 FNYEAQ come from the germline V gene. This CDR3 has 14 amino acids. The CDR3 nucleotides read TGTGCCAGCAGCCTAGCTACAGGGAACACTGAAGCTTTCTTT. Its protein is CASSLATGNTEAFF.

Of note for this clonotype: Compared with germline, one end of the junction differs, possibly owing to a read error. The chain recombines TRBV4-1 with TRBJ1-4, with unresolved D. The CDR3 contains 16 residues. Germline V CDR1 and CDR2: MGHRA, YSYEKL. The CDR3 sequence: CASSQGTDPTNEKQFF. The CDR3 nucleotides read TGCGCCAGCAGCCAAGGGACGGACCCAACTAATGAAAAACAGTTTTTT.

V usage is TRBV9 and J usage is TRBJ1-2; TRBD1 aligns across 8 bases. V was clipped by 4 bases and J by 2 bases; unmatched bases: 4. This CDR3 spans 14 amino acids. Per the germline V gene, CDR1 is SGDLS and CDR2 is YYNGEE. This chain's CDR3 is CASSNRDRNYGYTF. The CDR3 DNA sequence: TGTGCCAGCAGCAACCGGGACAGGAACTATGGCTACACCTTC.

This clonotype was seen many times. The CDR3 DNA reads as TGTGCCAGCAGCCCTACCTTGCAAGAGACCCAGTACTTC. Translation: CASSPTLQETQYF. This chain uses TRBV5-4 with TRBJ2-5; D is unclear. The V gene lost 4 bases and the J gene lost 2 bases, with 9 bases spanning the gap. Germline-derived CDR1 and CDR2 are SGHNT and YYREEE (reference sequence). The CDR3 spans 13 residues.

This clonotype appeared many times. V and J are TRBV12-2 and TRBJ2-1; no check of the table's D call, TRBD1, against the DNA was made. TRBV12-2 is a recognized pseudogene. The CDR3 contains 15 residues. CDR3 DNA sequence: TGTGCAAGCCAGCCCCTAGAGGGGTTGGGGAATGAGCAGTTCTTC. Protein: CASQPLEGLGNEQFF.

The rearrangement links TRBV3-1 to TRBJ2-4; D gene ambiguous. There are 11 residues in the CDR3. Germline CDR1 reads LGHDT; CDR2 reads YNNKEL (reference sequence). V dropped 4 bases and J dropped 7 bases, with 5 bases sitting between them. The CDR3 spells CASSRNNIQYF. The CDR3 DNA reads TGTGCCAGCAGCCGGAATAACATTCAGTACTTC.

Many counts were recorded for this clonotype. V gene TRBV24-1 combines with J gene TRBJ2-1; D is possibly TRBD1 or TRBD2 (6 bases each). CDR3 length: 14 amino acids. The V gene's germline CDR1 is KGHDR and CDR2 SFDVKD. V dropped 7 bases and J dropped 10 bases, with 19 bases sitting between them. The CDR3 region is CATRPLGGSNEQFF. CDR3 DNA sequence: TGTGCCACCAGGCCCCTCGGGGGCTCCAACGAGCAGTTCTTC.

In this sample, this clonotype turned up a few times. The rearrangement joins TRBV6-2 or TRBV6-3 to TRBJ1-1, with 12 bases matching TRBD1. The CDR3 loop spans 16 amino acids. Germline V gene lookup returns CDR1 MNHEY and CDR2 SVGEGT. V was pared by 5 bases and J by 4 bases, with 8 bases of the junction left unmatched. In nucleotides, the CDR3 is TGTGCCAGCAGTGAACTGGGACAGGGGGCTGGCACTGAAGCTTTCTTT. Encoded protein: CASSELGQGAGTEAFF.

The chain joins TRBV29-1 to TRBJ1-4; D not certain. The CDR3 has 12 residues. Germline CDR1 and CDR2: SQVTM and ANQGSEA. Deletions cut 6 bases from V and 9 bases from J, with 14 bases between. The CDR3 protein is CSVILYGKKLFF. CDR3 sequence (DNA): TGCAGCGTCATACTCTACGGGAAAAAACTGTTTTTT.